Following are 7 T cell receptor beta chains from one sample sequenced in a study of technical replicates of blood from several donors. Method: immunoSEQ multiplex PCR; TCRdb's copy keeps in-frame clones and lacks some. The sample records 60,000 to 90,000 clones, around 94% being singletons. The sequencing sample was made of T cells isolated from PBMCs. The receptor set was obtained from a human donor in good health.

In DNA, the CDR3 is TGTGCCAGCTCACACGCACCGGGACTTAGCACAGATACGCAGTATTTT. Translated, it gives CASSHAPGLSTDTQYF. The chain carries TRBV18 and TRBJ2-3; perhaps TRBD2 as D (6 bases). V was pared by 4 bases and J by 0 bases, with 14 bases between. The CDR3 is 16 residues long. Germline CDR1 and CDR2: KGHSH and LQKENI.

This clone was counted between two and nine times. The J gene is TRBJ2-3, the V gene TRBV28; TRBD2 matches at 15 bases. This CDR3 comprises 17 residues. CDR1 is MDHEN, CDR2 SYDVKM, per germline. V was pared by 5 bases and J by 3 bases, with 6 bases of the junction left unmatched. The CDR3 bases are TGTGCCAGCAGTCCGCGGACTAGCGGGAGGGGTACAGATACGCAGTATTTT. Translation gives CASSPRTSGRGTDTQYF.

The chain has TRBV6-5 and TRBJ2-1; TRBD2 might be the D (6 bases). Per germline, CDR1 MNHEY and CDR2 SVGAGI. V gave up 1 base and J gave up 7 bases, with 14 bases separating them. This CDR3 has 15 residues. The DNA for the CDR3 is TGTGCCAGCAGTTACTTAACGGGACTCGCTAATGAGCAGTTCTTC. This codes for CASSYLTGLANEQFF.

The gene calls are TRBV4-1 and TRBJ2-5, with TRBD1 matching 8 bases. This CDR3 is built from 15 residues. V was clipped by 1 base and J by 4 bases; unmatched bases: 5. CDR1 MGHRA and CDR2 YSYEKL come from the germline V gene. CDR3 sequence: CASSQVRGRSETQYF. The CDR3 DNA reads TGCGCCAGCAGCCAAGTCAGGGGGCGTTCAGAGACCCAGTACTTC.

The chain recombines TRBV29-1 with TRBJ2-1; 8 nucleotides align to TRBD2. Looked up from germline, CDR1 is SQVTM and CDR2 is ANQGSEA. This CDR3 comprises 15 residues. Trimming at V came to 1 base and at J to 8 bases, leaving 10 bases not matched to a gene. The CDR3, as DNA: TGCAGCGTTGAAGGGGCGGGAGGCGCGTGGGATGAGCAGTTCTTC. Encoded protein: CSVEGAGGAWDEQFF.

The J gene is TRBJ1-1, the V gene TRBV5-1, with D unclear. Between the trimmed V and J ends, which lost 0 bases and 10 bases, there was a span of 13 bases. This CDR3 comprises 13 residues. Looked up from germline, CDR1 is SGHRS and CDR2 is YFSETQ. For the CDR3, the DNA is TGCGCCAGCAGCTTGGACAGCCGAGATAGAGCTTTCTTT. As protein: CASSLDSRDRAFF.

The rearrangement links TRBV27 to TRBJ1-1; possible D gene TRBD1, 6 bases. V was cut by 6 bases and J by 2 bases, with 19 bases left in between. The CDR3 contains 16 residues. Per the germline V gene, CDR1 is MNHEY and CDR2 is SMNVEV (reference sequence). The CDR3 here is CASSRTRTDSNTEAFF. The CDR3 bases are TGTGCCAGCAGCCGGACTAGGACAGATTCTAACACTGAAGCTTTCTTT.